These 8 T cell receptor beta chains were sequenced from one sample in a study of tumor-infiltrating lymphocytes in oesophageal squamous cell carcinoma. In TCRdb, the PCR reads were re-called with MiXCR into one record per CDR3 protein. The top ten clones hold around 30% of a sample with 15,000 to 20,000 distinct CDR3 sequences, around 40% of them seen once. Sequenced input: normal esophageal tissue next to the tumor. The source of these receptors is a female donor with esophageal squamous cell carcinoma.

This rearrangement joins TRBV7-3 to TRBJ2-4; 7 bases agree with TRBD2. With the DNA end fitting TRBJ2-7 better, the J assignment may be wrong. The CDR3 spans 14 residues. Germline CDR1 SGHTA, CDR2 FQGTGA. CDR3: CASSLGGSAHEQYF. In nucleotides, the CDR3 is TGTGCCAGCAGCTTGGGGGGGAGCGCCCACGAGCAGTACTTC.

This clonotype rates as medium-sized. The CDR3 bases are TGTGCCAGCAGCTTATTTGGGGGAGGAGGGCATGAGCAGTTCTTC. This sequence encodes CASSLFGGGGHEQFF. This chain connects TRBV7-3 to TRBJ2-1; maybe TRBD2 (6 bases). From germline, CDR1 is SGHTA and CDR2 FQGTGA. The CDR3 is 15 residues long. V was cut by 2 bases and J by 8 bases, with 16 bases left in between.

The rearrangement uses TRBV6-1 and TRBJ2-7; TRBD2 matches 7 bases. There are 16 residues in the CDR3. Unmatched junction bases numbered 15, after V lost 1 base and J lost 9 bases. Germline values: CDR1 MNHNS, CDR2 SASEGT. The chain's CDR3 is CASSEGWGGSTDTQYF. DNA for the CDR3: TGTGCCAGCAGTGAAGGATGGGGGGGGAGCACAGATACGCAGTACTTC.

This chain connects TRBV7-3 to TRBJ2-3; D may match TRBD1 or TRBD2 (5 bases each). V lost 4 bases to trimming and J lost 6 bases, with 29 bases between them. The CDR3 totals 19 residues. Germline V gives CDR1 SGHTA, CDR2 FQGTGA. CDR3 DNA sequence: TGTGCCAGCAGCTGGACCCCCCTCAGGGTGGGAGTAAGATCGGATACGCAGTATTTT. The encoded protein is CASSWTPLRVGVRSDTQYF.

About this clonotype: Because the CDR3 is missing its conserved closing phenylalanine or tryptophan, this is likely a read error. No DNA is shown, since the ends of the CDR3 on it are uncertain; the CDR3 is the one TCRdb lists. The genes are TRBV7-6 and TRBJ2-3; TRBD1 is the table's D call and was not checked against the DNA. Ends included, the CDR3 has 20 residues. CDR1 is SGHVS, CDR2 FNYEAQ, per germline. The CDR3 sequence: CASSGERDRVSGANVLTFGP.

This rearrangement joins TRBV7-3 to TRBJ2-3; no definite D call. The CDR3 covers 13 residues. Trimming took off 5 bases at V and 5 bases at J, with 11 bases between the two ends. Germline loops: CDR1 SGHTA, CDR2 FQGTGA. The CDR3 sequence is CASSATSGDTQYF. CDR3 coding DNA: TGTGCCAGCAGCGCAACCTCCGGAGATACGCAGTATTTT.

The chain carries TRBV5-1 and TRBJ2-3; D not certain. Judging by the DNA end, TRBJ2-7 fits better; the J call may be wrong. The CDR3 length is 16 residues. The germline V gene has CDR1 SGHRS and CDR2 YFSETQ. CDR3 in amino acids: CASSLKVRPAPTEQYF. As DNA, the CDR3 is TGCGCCAGCAGCTTGAAAGTTCGACCAGCGCCTACTGAGCAGTACTTC.

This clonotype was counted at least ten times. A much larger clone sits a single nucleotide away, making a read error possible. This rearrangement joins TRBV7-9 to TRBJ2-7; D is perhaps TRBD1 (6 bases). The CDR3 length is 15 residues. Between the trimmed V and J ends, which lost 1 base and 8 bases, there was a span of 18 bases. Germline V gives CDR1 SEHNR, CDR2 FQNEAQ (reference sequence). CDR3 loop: CASSLEQGALRKQYF. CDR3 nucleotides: TGTGCCAGCAGCTTAGAACAGGGTGCCTTAAGGAAGCAGTACTTC.